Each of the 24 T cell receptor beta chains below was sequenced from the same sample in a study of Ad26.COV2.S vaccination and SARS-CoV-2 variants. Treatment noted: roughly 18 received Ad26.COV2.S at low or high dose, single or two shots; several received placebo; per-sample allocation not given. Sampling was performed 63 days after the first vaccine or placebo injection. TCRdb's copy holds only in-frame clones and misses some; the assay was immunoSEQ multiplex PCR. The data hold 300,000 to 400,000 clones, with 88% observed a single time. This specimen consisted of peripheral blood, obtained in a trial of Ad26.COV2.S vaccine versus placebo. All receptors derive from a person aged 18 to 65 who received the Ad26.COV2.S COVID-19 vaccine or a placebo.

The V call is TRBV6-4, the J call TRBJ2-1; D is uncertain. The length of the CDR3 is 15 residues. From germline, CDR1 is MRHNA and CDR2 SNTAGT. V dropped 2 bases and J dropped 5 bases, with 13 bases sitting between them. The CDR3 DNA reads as TGTGCCAGCAGTGACCAGAGGCCCCCGGACAATGAGCAGTTCTTC. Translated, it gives CASSDQRPPDNEQFF.

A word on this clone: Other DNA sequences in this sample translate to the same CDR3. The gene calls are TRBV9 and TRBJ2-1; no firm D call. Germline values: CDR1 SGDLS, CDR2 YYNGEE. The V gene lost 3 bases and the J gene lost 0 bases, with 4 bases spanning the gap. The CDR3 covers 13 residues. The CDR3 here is CASSGSSYNEQFF. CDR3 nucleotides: TGTGCCAGCAGCGGTAGCTCCTACAATGAGCAGTTCTTC. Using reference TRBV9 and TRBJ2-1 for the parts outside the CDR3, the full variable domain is DSGVTQTPKHLITATGQRVTLRCSPRSGDLSVYWYQQSLDQGLQFLIQYYNGEERAKGNILERFSAQQFPDLHSELNLSSLELGDSALYFCASSGSSYNEQFFGPGTRLTVL.

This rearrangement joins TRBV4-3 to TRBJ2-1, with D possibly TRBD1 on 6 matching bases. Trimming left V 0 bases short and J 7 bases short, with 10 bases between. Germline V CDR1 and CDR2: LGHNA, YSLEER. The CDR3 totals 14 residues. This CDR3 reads CASSQDYRVNEQFF. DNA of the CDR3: TGCGCCAGCAGCCAAGACTACAGGGTGAATGAGCAGTTCTTC.

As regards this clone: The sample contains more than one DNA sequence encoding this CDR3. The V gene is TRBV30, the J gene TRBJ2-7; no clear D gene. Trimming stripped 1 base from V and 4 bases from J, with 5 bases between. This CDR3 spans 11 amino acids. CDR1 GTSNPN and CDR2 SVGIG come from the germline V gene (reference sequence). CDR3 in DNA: TGTGCCTGGAGTGGAGTTTACGAGCAGTACTTC. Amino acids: CAWSGVYEQYF.

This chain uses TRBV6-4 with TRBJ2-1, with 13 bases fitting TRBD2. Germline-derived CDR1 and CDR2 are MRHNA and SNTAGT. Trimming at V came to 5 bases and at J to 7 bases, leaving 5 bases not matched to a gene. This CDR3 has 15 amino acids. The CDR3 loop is CASSPGLAGVNEQFF. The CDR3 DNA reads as TGTGCCAGCAGTCCAGGACTAGCGGGGGTAAATGAGCAGTTCTTC.

CDR3 region: CASSTRDLPYEQYF. In nucleotides, the CDR3 is TGTGCCAGCAGCACCCGGGACCTCCCATACGAGCAGTACTTC. This sequence joins TRBV5-6 and TRBJ2-7, with D tentatively TRBD1 or TRBD2 (5 bases each). The CDR3 is 14 amino acids. Germline values: CDR1 SGHDT, CDR2 YYEEEE. V lost 4 bases and J lost 4, with 15 bases in between.

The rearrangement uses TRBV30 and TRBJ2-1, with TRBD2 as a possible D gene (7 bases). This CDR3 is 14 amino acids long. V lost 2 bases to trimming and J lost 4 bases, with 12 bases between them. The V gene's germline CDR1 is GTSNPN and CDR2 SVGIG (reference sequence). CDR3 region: CAWSHRGGYNEQFF. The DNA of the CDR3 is TGTGCCTGGAGTCATAGGGGGGGATACAATGAGCAGTTCTTC. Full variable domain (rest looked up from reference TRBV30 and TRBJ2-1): SQTIHQWPATLVQPVGSPLSLECTVEGTSNPNLYWYRQAAGRGLQLLFYSVGIGQISSEVPQNLSASRPQDRQFILSSKKLLLSDSGFYLCAWSHRGGYNEQFFGPGTRLTVL.

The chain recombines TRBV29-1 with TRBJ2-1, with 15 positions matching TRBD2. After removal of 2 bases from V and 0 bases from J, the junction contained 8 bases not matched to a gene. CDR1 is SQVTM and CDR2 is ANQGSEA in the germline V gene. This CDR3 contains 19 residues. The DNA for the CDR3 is TGCAGCGTTGAATCGTTTCCGGGACTAGCGGGAGGCTCCTACAATGAGCAGTTCTTC. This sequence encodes CSVESFPGLAGGSYNEQFF.

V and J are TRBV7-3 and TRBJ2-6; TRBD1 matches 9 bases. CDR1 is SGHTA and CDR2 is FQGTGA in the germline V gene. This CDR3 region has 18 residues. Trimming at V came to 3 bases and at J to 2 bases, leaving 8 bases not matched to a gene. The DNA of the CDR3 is TGTGCCAGCAGCTTGATGGACAGGGGACGGGCTGGGGCCAACGTCCTGACTTTC. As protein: CASSLMDRGRAGANVLTF.

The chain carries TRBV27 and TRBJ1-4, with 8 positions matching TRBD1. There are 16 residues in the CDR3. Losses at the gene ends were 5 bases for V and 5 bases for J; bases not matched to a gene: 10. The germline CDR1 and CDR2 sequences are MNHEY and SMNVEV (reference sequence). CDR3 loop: CASSQDRAGRNEKLFF. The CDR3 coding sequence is TGTGCCAGCAGTCAGGACAGGGCGGGTCGAAATGAAAAACTGTTTTTT.

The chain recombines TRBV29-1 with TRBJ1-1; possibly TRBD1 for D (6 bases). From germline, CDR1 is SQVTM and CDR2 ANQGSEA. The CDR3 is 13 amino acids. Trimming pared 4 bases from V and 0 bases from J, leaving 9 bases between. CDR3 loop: CSVVGQLNTEAFF. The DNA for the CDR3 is TGCAGCGTTGTCGGACAGCTGAACACTGAAGCTTTCTTT. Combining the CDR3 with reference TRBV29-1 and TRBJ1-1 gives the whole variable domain SAVISQKPSRDICQRGTSLTIQCQVDSQVTMMFWYRQQPGQSLTLIATANQGSEATYESGFVIDKFPISRPNLTFSTLTVSNMSPEDSSIYLCSVVGQLNTEAFFGQGTRLTVV.

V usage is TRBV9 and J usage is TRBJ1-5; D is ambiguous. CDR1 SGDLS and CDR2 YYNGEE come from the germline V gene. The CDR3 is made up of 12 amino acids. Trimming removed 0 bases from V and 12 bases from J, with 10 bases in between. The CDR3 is CASSVGSGHQHF. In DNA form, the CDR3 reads TGTGCCAGCAGCGTAGGTTCCGGCCACCAGCATTTT.

CDR3 sequence reads: CASSPTDNEQFF. CDR3 DNA sequence: TGTGCCAGCAGTCCGACAGACAATGAGCAGTTCTTC. V usage is TRBV27 and J usage is TRBJ2-1, with a weak D call TRBD1 (5 bases). Germline V gives CDR1 MNHEY, CDR2 SMNVEV (reference sequence). This CDR3 region has 12 residues. The V end was cut by 5 bases, the J end by 5 bases, with 7 bases between.

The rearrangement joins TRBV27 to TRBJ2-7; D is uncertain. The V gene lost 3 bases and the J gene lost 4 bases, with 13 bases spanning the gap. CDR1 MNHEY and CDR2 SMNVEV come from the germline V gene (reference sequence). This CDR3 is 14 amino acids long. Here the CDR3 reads CASSLRLTAYEQYF. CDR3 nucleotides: TGTGCCAGCAGTTTGCGACTGACGGCATACGAGCAGTACTTC.

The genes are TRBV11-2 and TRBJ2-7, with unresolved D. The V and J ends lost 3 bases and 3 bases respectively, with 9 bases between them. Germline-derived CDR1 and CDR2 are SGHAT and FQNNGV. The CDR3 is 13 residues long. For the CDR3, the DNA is TGTGCCAGCAGCTTCGGCGGTAACTACGAGCAGTACTTC. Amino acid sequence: CASSFGGNYEQYF.

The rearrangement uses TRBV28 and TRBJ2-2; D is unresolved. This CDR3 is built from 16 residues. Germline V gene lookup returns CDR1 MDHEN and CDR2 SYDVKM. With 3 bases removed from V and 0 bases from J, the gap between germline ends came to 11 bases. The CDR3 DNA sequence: TGTGCCAGCAGTTTTCGGGTTGGGACGAACACCGGGGAGCTGTTTTTT. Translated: CASSFRVGTNTGELFF.

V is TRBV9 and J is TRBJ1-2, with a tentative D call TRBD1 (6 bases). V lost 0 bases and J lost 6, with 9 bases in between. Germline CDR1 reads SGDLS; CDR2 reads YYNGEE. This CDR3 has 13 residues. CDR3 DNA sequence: TGTGCCAGCAGCGTAGCAGGGGTCGATGGCTACACCTTC. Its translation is CASSVAGVDGYTF.

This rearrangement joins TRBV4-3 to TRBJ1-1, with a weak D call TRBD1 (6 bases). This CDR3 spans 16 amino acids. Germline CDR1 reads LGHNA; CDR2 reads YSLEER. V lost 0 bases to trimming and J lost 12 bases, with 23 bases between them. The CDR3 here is CASSQEPEGGGMSTFF. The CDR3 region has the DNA TGCGCCAGCAGCCAAGAACCTGAAGGAGGGGGAATGTCGACTTTCTTT.

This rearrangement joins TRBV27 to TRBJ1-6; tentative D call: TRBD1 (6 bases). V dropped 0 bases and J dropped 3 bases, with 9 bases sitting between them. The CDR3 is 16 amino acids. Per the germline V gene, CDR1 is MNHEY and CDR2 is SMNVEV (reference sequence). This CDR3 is CASSLSGGHYNSPLHF. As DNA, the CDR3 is TGTGCCAGCAGTTTATCGGGGGGGCACTATAATTCACCCCTCCACTTT.

The CDR3 DNA follows: TGCGCCAGCAGCTCTTCAGGGGTAGGGAACTACGAGCAGTACTTC. This sequence encodes CASSSSGVGNYEQYF. The rearrangement uses TRBV5-1 and TRBJ2-7; a possible D gene is TRBD1 (6 bases). V lost 3 bases to trimming and J lost 3 bases, with 16 bases between them. The germline gives CDR1 SGHRS, CDR2 YFSETQ. The CDR3 spans 15 residues.

CDR3 coding DNA: TGTGCCAGCAGTTTATTTGGCAATCAGCCCCAGCATTTT. Its translation: CASSLFGNQPQHF. The chain is built from TRBV28 and TRBJ1-5, with D hard to call. The CDR3 is made up of 13 amino acids. V lost 1 base and J lost 2, with 3 bases in between. CDR1 and CDR2 (germline): MDHEN, SYDVKM.

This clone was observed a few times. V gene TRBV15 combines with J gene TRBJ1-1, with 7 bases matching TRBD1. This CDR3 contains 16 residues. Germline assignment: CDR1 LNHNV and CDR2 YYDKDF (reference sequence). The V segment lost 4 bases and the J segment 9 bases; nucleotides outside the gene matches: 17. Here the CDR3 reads CATSTARQGGDPKAFF. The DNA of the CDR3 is TGTGCCACCAGCACGGCTCGACAGGGAGGCGACCCTAAAGCTTTCTTT.

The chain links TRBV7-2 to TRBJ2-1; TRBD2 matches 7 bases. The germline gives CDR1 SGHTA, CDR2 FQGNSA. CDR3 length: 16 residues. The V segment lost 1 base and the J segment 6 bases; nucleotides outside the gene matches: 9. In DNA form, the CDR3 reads TGTGCCAGCAGCTTAGTTCCGGTAGCGGGCAGCAATGAGCAGTTCTTC. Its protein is CASSLVPVAGSNEQFF.

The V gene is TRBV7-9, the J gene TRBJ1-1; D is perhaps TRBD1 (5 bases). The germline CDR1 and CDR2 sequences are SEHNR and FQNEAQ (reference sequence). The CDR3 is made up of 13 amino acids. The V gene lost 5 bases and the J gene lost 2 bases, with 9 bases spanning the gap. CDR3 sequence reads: CASSLTVNTEAFF. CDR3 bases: TGTGCCAGCAGCCTGACAGTCAACACTGAAGCTTTCTTT.